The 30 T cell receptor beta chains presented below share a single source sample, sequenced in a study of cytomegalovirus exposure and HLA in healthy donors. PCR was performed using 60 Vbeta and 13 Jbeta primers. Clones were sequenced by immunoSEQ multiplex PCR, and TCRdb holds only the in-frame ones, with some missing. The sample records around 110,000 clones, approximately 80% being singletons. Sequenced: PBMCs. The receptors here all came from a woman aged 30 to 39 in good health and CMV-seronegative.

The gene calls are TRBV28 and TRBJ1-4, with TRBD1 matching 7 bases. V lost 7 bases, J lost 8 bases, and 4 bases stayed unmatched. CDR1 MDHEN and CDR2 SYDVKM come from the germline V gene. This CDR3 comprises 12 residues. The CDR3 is CASMGTDEKLFF. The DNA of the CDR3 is TGTGCCAGCATGGGGACAGACGAAAAACTGTTTTTT.

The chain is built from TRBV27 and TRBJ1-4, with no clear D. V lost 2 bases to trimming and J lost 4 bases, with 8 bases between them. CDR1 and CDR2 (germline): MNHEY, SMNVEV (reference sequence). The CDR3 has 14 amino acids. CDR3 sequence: CASSLLRGNEKLFF. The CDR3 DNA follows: TGTGCCAGCAGTTTACTGCGGGGTAATGAAAAACTGTTTTTT.

CDR3 DNA sequence: TGTGCCTGGAGTCGGGTGAACACTGAAGCTTTCTTT. Amino acid sequence: CAWSRVNTEAFF. This chain connects TRBV30 to TRBJ1-1; D gene uncertain. There are 12 residues in the CDR3. V lost 2 bases, J lost 0 bases, and 4 bases lay in between. Germline values: CDR1 GTSNPN, CDR2 SVGIG (reference sequence).

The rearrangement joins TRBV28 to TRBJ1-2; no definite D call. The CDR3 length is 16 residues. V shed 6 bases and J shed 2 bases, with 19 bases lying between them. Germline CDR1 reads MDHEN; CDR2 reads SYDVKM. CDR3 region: CASRVGGQPLNYGYTF. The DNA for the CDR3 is TGTGCCAGCAGGGTGGGTGGGCAGCCGCTAAACTATGGCTACACCTTC.

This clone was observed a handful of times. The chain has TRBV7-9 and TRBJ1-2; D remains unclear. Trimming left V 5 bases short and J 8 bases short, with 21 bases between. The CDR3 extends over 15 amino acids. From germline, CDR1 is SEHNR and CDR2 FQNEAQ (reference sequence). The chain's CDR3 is CASSLGAGPAGGYTF. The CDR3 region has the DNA TGTGCCAGCAGCCTAGGAGCAGGTCCCGCGGGCGGCTACACCTTC. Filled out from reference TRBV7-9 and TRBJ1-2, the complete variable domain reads DTGVSQNPRHKITKRGQNVTFRCDPISEHNRLYWYRQTLGQGPEFLTYFQNEAQLEKSRLLSDRFSAERPKGSFSTLEIQRTEQGDSAMYLCASSLGAGPAGGYTFGSGTRLTVV.

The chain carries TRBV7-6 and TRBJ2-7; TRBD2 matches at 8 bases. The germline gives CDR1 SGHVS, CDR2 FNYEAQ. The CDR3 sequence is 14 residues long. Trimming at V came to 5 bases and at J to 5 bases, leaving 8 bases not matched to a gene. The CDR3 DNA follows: TGTGCCAGCAGCCAAAGCGGGAGTAGCGACGAGCAGTACTTC. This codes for CASSQSGSSDEQYF. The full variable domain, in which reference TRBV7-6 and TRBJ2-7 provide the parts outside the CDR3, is GAGVSQSPRYKVTKRGQDVALRCDPISGHVSLYWYRQALGQGPEFLTYFNYEAQQDKSGLPNDRFSAERPEGSISTLTIQRTEQRDSAMYRCASSQSGSSDEQYFGPGTRLTVT.

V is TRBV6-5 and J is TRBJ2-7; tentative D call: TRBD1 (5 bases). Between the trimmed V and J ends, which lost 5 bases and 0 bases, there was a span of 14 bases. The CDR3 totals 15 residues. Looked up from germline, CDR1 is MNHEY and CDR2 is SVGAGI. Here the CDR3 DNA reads TGTGCCAGCAGTGTCCAGGGCGAGAGCTCCTACGAGCAGTACTTC. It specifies CASSVQGESSYEQYF.

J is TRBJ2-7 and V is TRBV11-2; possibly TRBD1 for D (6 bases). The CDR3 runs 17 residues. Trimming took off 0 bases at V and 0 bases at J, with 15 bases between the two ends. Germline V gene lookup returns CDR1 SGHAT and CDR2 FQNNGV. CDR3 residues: CASSLDGWMGASYEQYF. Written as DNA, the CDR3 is TGTGCCAGCAGCTTAGACGGGTGGATGGGGGCCTCCTACGAGCAGTACTTC.

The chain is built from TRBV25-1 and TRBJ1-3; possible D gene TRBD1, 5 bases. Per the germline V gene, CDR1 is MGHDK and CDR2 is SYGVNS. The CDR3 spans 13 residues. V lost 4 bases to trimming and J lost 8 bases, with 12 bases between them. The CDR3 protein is CASSGWGGDTIYF. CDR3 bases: TGTGCCAGCAGTGGTTGGGGGGGAGACACCATATATTTT.

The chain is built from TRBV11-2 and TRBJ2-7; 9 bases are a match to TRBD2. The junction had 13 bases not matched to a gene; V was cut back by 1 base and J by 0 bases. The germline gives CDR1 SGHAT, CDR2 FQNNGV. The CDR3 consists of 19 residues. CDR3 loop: CASSLGVSGSTGASYEQYF. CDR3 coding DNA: TGTGCCAGCAGCTTAGGGGTTAGCGGGAGCACGGGGGCCTCCTACGAGCAGTACTTC.

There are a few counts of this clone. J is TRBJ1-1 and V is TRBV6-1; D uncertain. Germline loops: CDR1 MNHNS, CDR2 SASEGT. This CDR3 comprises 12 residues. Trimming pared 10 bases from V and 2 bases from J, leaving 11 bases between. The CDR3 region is CATERGNTEAFF. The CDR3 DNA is TGTGCCACTGAGCGGGGAAACACTGAAGCTTTCTTT.

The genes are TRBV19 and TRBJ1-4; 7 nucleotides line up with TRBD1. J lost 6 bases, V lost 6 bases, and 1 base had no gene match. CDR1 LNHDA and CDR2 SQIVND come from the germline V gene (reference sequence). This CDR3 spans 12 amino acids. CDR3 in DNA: TGTGCCAGTAGGGGGACAGATGAAAAACTGTTTTTT. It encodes CASRGTDEKLFF.

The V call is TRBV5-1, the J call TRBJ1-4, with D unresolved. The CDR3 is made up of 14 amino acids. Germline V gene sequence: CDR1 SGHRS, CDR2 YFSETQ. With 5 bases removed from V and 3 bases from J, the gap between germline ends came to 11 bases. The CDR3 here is CASRAIPSNEKLFF. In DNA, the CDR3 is TGCGCCAGCAGGGCCATTCCTTCTAATGAAAAACTGTTTTTT.

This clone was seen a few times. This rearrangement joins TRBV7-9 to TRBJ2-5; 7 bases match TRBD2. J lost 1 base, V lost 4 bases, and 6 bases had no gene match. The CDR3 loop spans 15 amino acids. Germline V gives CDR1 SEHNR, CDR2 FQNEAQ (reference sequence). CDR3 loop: CASSSGGGPQETQYF. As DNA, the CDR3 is TGTGCCAGCAGCTCTGGGGGAGGGCCCCAAGAGACCCAGTACTTC.

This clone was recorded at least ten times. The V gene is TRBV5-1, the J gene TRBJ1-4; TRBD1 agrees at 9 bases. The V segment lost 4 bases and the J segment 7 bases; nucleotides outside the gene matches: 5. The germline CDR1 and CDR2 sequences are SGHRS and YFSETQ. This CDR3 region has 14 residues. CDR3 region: CASSTGGAGEKLFF. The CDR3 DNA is TGCGCCAGCAGCACAGGGGGCGCGGGTGAAAAACTGTTTTTT.

CDR3 protein: CASSARAGTGWVYGYTF. The CDR3 DNA reads as TGTGCCAGCAGTGCCAGAGCCGGGACAGGGTGGGTCTATGGCTACACCTTC. The chain joins TRBV2 to TRBJ1-2; 9 nucleotides agree with TRBD1. The V gene end was trimmed by 4 bases and the J gene end by 4 bases; junction bases not matched to a gene: 13. The CDR3 spans 17 residues. The germline gives CDR1 SNHLY, CDR2 FYNNEI.

The CDR3, as DNA: TGTGCCTGGGGTCGGGGGGCCAATAATGAAAAACTGTTTTTT. Amino acids: CAWGRGANNEKLFF. The chain recombines TRBV30 with TRBJ1-4; TRBD1 is a possible D gene (6 bases). V was clipped by 5 bases and J by 4 bases, with 14 bases between them. This CDR3 region has 14 residues. Germline loops: CDR1 GTSNPN, CDR2 SVGIG (reference sequence).

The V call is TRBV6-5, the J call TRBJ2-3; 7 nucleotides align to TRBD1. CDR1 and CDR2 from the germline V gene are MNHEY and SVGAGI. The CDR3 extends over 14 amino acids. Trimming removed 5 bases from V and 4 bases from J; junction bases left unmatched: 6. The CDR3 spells CASSNRQGSDTQYF. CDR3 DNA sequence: TGTGCCAGCAGTAACCGACAGGGTTCAGATACGCAGTATTTT.

CDR3 bases: TGTGCCAGCAGCCAAGATGGGGGACAGGGTAATGAAAAACTGTTTTTT. Translation gives CASSQDGGQGNEKLFF. The chain is built from TRBV4-2 and TRBJ1-4; 9 positions agree with TRBD1. Germline values: CDR1 LGHNA, CDR2 YNFKEQ. J lost 4 bases, V lost 0 bases, and 3 bases had no gene match. The CDR3 consists of 16 residues.

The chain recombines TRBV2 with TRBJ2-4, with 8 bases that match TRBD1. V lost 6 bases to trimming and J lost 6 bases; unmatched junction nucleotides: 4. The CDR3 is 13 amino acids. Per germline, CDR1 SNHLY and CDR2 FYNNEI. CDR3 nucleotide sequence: TGTGCCAGCAGGGACAGGGCTGGAAACATTCAGTACTTC. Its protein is CASRDRAGNIQYF.

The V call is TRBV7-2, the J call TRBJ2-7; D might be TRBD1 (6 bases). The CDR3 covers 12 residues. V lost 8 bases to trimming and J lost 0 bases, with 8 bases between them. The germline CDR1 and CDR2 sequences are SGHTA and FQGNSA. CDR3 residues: CASGGRSYEQYF. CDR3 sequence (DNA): TGTGCCAGCGGGGGCCGCTCCTACGAGCAGTACTTC.

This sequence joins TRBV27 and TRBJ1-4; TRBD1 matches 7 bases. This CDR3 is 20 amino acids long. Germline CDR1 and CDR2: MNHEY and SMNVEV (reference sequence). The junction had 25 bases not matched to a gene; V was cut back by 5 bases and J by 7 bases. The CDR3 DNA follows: TGTGCCAGCAGTCCCACCCCTCCGGGACAGAATCCCCTAAGCGGTGAAAAACTGTTTTTT. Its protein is CASSPTPPGQNPLSGEKLFF.

The CDR3 nucleotides are TGTGCCAGCAGTTTACAGGGGCCGGGGGGCTACACCTTC. Translation: CASSLQGPGGYTF. V usage is TRBV27 and J usage is TRBJ1-2; tentative D call: TRBD1 (6 bases). CDR3 length: 13 residues. Per the germline V gene, CDR1 is MNHEY and CDR2 is SMNVEV (reference sequence). V lost 2 bases, J lost 8 bases, and 12 bases lay in between.

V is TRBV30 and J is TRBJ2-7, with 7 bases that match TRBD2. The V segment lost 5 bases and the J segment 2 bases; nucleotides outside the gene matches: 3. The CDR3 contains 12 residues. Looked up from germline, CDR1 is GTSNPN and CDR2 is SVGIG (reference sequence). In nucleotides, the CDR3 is TGTGCCTGGCAGCGGGGTCCCTACGAGCAGTACTTC. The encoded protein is CAWQRGPYEQYF. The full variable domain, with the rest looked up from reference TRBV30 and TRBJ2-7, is SQTIHQWPATLVQPVGSPLSLECTVEGTSNPNLYWYRQAAGRGLQLLFYSVGIGQISSEVPQNLSASRPQDRQFILSSKKLLLSDSGFYLCAWQRGPYEQYFGPGTRLTVT.

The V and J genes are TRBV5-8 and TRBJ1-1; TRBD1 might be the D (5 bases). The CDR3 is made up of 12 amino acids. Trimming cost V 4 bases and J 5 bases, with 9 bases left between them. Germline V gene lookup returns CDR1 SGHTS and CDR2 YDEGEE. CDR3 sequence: CASSIRVTEAFF. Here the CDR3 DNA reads TGTGCCAGCAGCATCAGGGTAACTGAAGCTTTCTTT.

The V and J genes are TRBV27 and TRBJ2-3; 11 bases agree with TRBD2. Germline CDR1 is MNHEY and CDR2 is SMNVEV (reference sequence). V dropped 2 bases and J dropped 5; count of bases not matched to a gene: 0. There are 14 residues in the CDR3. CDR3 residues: CASSLGLAGDTQYF. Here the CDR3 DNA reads TGTGCCAGCAGTTTAGGACTAGCGGGAGATACGCAGTATTTT.

CDR3 sequence (DNA): TGCAGCGTTGAACCCCTTAGCAGGGCGAACACCGGGGAGCTGTTTTTT. It encodes CSVEPLSRANTGELFF. The V and J genes are TRBV29-1 and TRBJ2-2, with TRBD1 as a possible D gene (5 bases). From germline, CDR1 is SQVTM and CDR2 ANQGSEA. This CDR3 has 16 residues. V shed 2 bases and J shed 0 bases, with 13 bases lying between them.

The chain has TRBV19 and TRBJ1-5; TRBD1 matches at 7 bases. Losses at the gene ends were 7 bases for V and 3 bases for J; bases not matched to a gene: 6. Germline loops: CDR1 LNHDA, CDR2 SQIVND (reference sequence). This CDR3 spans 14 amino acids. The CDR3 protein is CASKGQGVNQPQHF. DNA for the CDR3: TGTGCCAGTAAGGGGCAGGGGGTCAATCAGCCCCAGCATTTT.

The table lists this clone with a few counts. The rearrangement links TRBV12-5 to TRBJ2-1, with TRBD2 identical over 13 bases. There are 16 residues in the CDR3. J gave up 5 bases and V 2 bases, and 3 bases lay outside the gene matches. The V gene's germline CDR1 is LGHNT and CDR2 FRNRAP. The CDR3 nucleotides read TGTGCTAGTGGTTTGTTGACTAGCGGGAGGCACAATGAGCAGTTCTTC. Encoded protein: CASGLLTSGRHNEQFF.

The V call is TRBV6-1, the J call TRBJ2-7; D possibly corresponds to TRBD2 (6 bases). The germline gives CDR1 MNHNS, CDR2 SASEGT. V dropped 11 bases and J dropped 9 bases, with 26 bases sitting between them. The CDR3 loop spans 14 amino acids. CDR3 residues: CAWGDAELDGGQYF. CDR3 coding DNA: TGTGCCTGGGGCGACGCGGAGCTTGACGGGGGGCAGTACTTC.